A single sample gave rise to the 24 T cell receptor beta chains below, sequenced in a study of T cell responses to AZD1222 COVID-19 vaccine. Profiled with immunoSEQ multiplex PCR; TCRdb holds only in-frame clones, not every one. This sample has some 180,000 clones, with 90% found just once. The sample was peripheral blood, taken on day 0 of AZD1222 vaccination. Receptors originate from an adult in good health.

CDR3 in DNA: TGTGCCAGCAGTTACACGACATGGCAGGGCTCCTACGAGCAGTACTTC. This gives the protein CASSYTTWQGSYEQYF. This sequence joins TRBV6-2 or TRBV6-3 and TRBJ2-7, with D perhaps matching TRBD1 (5 bases). The CDR3 is 16 amino acids. Germline V gives CDR1 MNHEY, CDR2 SVGEGT. V lost 2 bases and J lost 0, with 14 bases in between.

This clone appeared once. The chain uses TRBV6-2 or TRBV6-3 and TRBJ1-4, with 7 positions matching TRBD1. The CDR3 sequence is 13 residues long. The ends lost 5 bases at V and 7 bases at J; junction bases unmatched: 4. The germline V gene has CDR1 MNHEY and CDR2 SVGEGT. The DNA of the CDR3 is TGTGCCAGCAGTCCGACAGGGTTTGAAAAACTGTTTTTT. Protein product: CASSPTGFEKLFF.

The chain carries TRBV5-4 and TRBJ2-5, with a weak D call TRBD1 (5 bases). The V and J ends lost 0 bases and 2 bases respectively, with 8 bases between them. The CDR3 totals 14 residues. CDR1 is SGHNT, CDR2 YYREEE, per germline (reference sequence). The CDR3 protein is CASSLGQRQETQYF. The CDR3 nucleotides read TGTGCCAGCAGCTTGGGACAGCGTCAAGAGACCCAGTACTTC.

The chain couples TRBV18 to TRBJ2-7; TRBD1 might be the D (5 bases). This CDR3 has 14 residues. Trimming took 2 bases from V and 4 from J, leaving 12 bases between them. Germline V gene data show CDR1 as KGHSH and CDR2 as LQKENI. In DNA, the CDR3 is TGTGCCAGCTCACCAGGGGCGACGGAATACGAGCAGTACTTC. Translated, it gives CASSPGATEYEQYF.

The genes are TRBV3-1 (or the pseudogene TRBV3-2) and TRBJ1-3, with unresolved D. Germline V gene sequence: CDR1 LGHDT, CDR2 YNNKEL (reference sequence). Trimming removed 2 bases from V and 3 bases from J, with 5 bases in between. The CDR3 extends over 13 amino acids. The CDR3 spells CASSQIYGNTIYF. CDR3 nucleotides: TGTGCCAGCAGCCAAATTTATGGAAACACCATATATTTT.

In this sample, this clone turned up once. The V gene is TRBV2, the J gene TRBJ1-6, with 8 nucleotides matching TRBD1. V gave up 5 bases and J gave up 3 bases; unmatched junction bases: 3. Germline assignment: CDR1 SNHLY and CDR2 FYNNEI. This CDR3 contains 15 residues. CDR3 nucleotide sequence: TGTGCCAGCAGTAGACAGGGGTTCTATAATTCACCCCTCCACTTT. This gives the protein CASSRQGFYNSPLHF.

This sequence joins TRBV12-3 or TRBV12-4 and TRBJ2-2, with unresolved D. The CDR3 has 11 residues. Trimming pared 3 bases from V and 7 bases from J, leaving 3 bases between. DNA of the CDR3: TGTGCCAGCAGTTTCCTCGGGGAGCTGTTTTTT. Translated, it gives CASSFLGELFF.

The chain carries TRBV9 and TRBJ2-7, with D perhaps given as TRBD1 or TRBD2 (5 bases each). Per the germline V gene, CDR1 is SGDLS and CDR2 is YYNGEE. The CDR3 has 15 amino acids. Trimming shortened V by 0 bases and J by 3 bases, and 13 bases separated the two germline ends. CDR3 in amino acids: CASSVGGAAHYEQYF. The CDR3 region has the DNA TGTGCCAGCAGCGTAGGAGGGGCCGCCCACTACGAGCAGTACTTC. The whole variable domain, filled in from reference TRBV9 and TRBJ2-7, reads DSGVTQTPKHLITATGQRVTLRCSPRSGDLSVYWYQQSLDQGLQFLIQYYNGEERAKGNILERFSAQQFPDLHSELNLSSLELGDSALYFCASSVGGAAHYEQYFGPGTRLTVT.

V usage is TRBV12-3 or TRBV12-4 and J usage is TRBJ2-5, with 9 positions matching TRBD1. V lost 6 bases and J lost 5; bases outside the gene matches: 4. The CDR3 is 13 amino acids. The CDR3: CASRLGQGETQYF. CDR3 nucleotides: TGTGCCAGCAGACTTGGACAGGGGGAGACCCAGTACTTC.

The V and J genes are TRBV7-9 and TRBJ2-7; TRBD1 might be the D (6 bases). This CDR3 comprises 14 residues. Germline V lookup: CDR1 SEHNR, CDR2 FQNEAQ (reference sequence). Trimming removed 5 bases from V and 0 bases from J, with 11 bases in between. For the CDR3, the DNA is TGTGCCAGCAGCCCGCAGGGGAGCTCCTACGAGCAGTACTTC. Its protein is CASSPQGSSYEQYF.

This clone has more than one count but fewer than ten. V and J are TRBV4-1 and TRBJ1-6; 9 bases are shared with TRBD1. Germline values: CDR1 MGHRA, CDR2 YSYEKL. The CDR3 sequence is 16 residues long. V trimming: 4 bases; J trimming: 7 bases; junction bases outside the gene matches: 8. The CDR3 reads CASSRQDRGDNSPLHF. CDR3 DNA sequence: TGCGCCAGCAGCCGACAGGACAGGGGTGACAATTCACCCCTCCACTTT.

The V call is TRBV28, the J call TRBJ1-2; TRBD1 aligns across 7 bases. The CDR3 extends over 14 amino acids. The junction had 9 bases not matched to a gene; V was cut back by 3 bases and J by 8 bases. Germline CDR1 is MDHEN and CDR2 is SYDVKM. CDR3 DNA sequence: TGTGCCAGCAGTTTGCTCACAGGGGTTTACGGCTACACCTTC. This codes for CASSLLTGVYGYTF.

The chain uses TRBV7-9 and TRBJ1-6, with no clear D. Germline V gives CDR1 SEHNR, CDR2 FQNEAQ (reference sequence). V shed 3 bases and J shed 16 bases, with 13 bases lying between them. This CDR3 spans 12 amino acids. DNA of the CDR3: TGTGCCAGCAGCTTGAACGCGATGGGACTCCACTTT. Residues: CASSLNAMGLHF.

The chain couples TRBV7-8 to TRBJ1-5; D gene ambiguous. The CDR3 is made up of 14 amino acids. Per the germline V gene, CDR1 is SGHVS and CDR2 is FQNEAQ. V gave up 1 base and J gave up 9 bases, with 13 bases separating them. The chain's CDR3 is CASSLEDGGGPQHF. The CDR3 nucleotides are TGTGCCAGCAGCTTAGAGGACGGAGGAGGGCCCCAGCATTTT.

The V call is TRBV3-1 (or the pseudogene TRBV3-2), the J call TRBJ2-6, with D unclear. The ends were cut back, 1 base at V and 7 bases at J, with 11 bases in the middle. This CDR3 has 15 amino acids. Per germline, CDR1 LGHDT and CDR2 YNNKEL (reference sequence). The CDR3 here is CASSQGASIANVLTF. The CDR3 coding sequence is TGTGCCAGCAGCCAAGGGGCGTCGATAGCCAACGTCCTGACTTTC.

The V and J genes are TRBV28 and TRBJ2-3; 9 bases match TRBD1. The CDR3 covers 16 residues. V was clipped by 2 bases and J by 4 bases; unmatched bases: 7. Germline CDR1 and CDR2: MDHEN and SYDVKM. The CDR3 DNA is TGTGCCAGCAGTTTACGACAGGGGGTGGGGGCAGATACGCAGTATTTT. Its translation is CASSLRQGVGADTQYF.

The chain carries TRBV6-1 and TRBJ2-2; D remains unclear. The CDR3 extends over 16 amino acids. Trimming shortened V by 2 bases and J by 1 base, and 11 bases separated the two germline ends. Germline V lookup: CDR1 MNHNS, CDR2 SASEGT. The chain's CDR3 is CASSERGFENTGELFF. The CDR3 region has the DNA TGTGCCAGCAGTGAACGAGGTTTCGAGAACACCGGGGAGCTGTTTTTT.

This chain links TRBV9 with TRBJ2-2; D is uncertain. V lost 4 bases to trimming and J lost 6 bases, with 7 bases between them. This CDR3 has 12 amino acids. Per the germline V gene, CDR1 is SGDLS and CDR2 is YYNGEE. The CDR3 region has the DNA TGTGCCAGCAGCCCCACCCCCGGGGAGCTGTTTTTT. Protein: CASSPTPGELFF. The variable domain in full, completed from reference TRBV9 and TRBJ2-2, reads DSGVTQTPKHLITATGQRVTLRCSPRSGDLSVYWYQQSLDQGLQFLIQYYNGEERAKGNILERFSAQQFPDLHSELNLSSLELGDSALYFCASSPTPGELFFGEGSRLTVL.

The chain links TRBV3-1 (or the pseudogene TRBV3-2) to TRBJ2-2, with D uncertain. CDR1 LGHDT and CDR2 YNNKEL come from the germline V gene (reference sequence). V was clipped by 2 bases and J by 11 bases, with 9 bases between them. This CDR3 has 12 residues. The CDR3, as DNA: TGTGCCAGCAGCCAATACAACTCCGAGCTGTTTTTT. Its protein product is CASSQYNSELFF.

The V call is TRBV28, the J call TRBJ1-2, with 7 bases fitting TRBD1. The V and J ends lost 5 bases and 4 bases, in that order; junction bases with no gene match: 10. From germline, CDR1 is MDHEN and CDR2 SYDVKM. The CDR3 loop spans 15 amino acids. CDR3 region: CASSDPTGRIYGYTF. In DNA, the CDR3 is TGTGCCAGCAGTGACCCGACAGGGAGGATCTATGGCTACACCTTC.

Only one count was recorded for this clone. The chain is built from TRBV18 and TRBJ2-5, with D uncertain. The germline V gene has CDR1 KGHSH and CDR2 LQKENI. V was trimmed by 4 bases and J by 1 base, leaving 7 bases between them. The CDR3 covers 13 residues. CDR3 protein: CASSLRTQETQYF. CDR3 bases: TGTGCCAGCTCACTCCGGACCCAAGAGACCCAGTACTTC. Full variable domain (missing parts from reference TRBV18 and TRBJ2-5): NAGVMQNPRHLVRRRGQEARLRCSPMKGHSHVYWYRQLPEEGLKFMVYLQKENIIDESGMPKERFSAEFPKEGPSILRIQQVVRGDSAAYFCASSLRTQETQYFGPGTRLLVL.

The genes are TRBV5-1 and TRBJ1-1; perhaps TRBD1 as D (6 bases). This CDR3 has 16 amino acids. The V end was cut by 1 base, the J end by 0 bases, with 13 bases between. The V gene's germline CDR1 is SGHRS and CDR2 YFSETQ. CDR3 in amino acids: CASSLSRGSMNTEAFF. The CDR3 nucleotides read TGCGCCAGCAGCTTGAGCAGGGGTTCGATGAACACTGAAGCTTTCTTT. The full variable domain, in which reference TRBV5-1 and TRBJ1-1 provide the parts outside the CDR3, is KAGVTQTPRYLIKTRGQQVTLSCSPISGHRSVSWYQQTPGQGLQFLFEYFSETQRNKGNFPGRFSGRQFSNSRSEMNVSTLELGDSALYLCASSLSRGSMNTEAFFGQGTRLTVV.

The chain couples TRBV18 to TRBJ2-1; possibly TRBD1 for D (5 bases). This CDR3 region has 13 residues. Germline V gene sequence: CDR1 KGHSH, CDR2 LQKENI. Trimming removed 2 bases at V and 5 bases at J, with 7 bases between. CDR3 in DNA: TGTGCCAGCTCACCAACGGACAACAATGAGCAGTTCTTC. This encodes CASSPTDNNEQFF. Full variable domain (missing parts from reference TRBV18 and TRBJ2-1): NAGVMQNPRHLVRRRGQEARLRCSPMKGHSHVYWYRQLPEEGLKFMVYLQKENIIDESGMPKERFSAEFPKEGPSILRIQQVVRGDSAAYFCASSPTDNNEQFFGPGTRLTVL.

V and J are TRBV5-1 and TRBJ1-5, with unresolved D. The CDR3 runs to 15 residues. V lost 0 bases and J 2 bases, leaving 9 bases between the germline ends. Germline V gene lookup returns CDR1 SGHRS and CDR2 YFSETQ. In nucleotides, the CDR3 is TGCGCCAGCAGCTTGGAAGGGAAGGGCAATCAGCCCCAGCATTTT. Protein: CASSLEGKGNQPQHF.